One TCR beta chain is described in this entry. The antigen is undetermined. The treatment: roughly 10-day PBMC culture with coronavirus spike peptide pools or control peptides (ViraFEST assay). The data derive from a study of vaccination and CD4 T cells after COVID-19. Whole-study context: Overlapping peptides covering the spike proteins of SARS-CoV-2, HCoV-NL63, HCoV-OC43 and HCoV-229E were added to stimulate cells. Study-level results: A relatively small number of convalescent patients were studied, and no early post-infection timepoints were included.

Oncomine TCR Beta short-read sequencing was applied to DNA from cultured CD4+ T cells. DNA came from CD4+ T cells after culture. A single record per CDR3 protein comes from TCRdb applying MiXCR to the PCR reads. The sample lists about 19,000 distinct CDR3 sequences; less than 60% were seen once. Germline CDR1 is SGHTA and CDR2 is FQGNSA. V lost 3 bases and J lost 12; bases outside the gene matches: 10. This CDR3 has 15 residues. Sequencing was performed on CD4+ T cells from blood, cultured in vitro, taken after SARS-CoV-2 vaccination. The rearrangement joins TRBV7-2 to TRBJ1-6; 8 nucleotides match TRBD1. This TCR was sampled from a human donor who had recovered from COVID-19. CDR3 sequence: CASSLGTTGDVPLHF. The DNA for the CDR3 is TGTGCCAGCAGCTTGGGAACGACAGGGGACGTACCCCTCCACTTT.